This is a list of T cell receptor beta chains from one sample in a study of immune evolution from preneoplasia to lung adenocarcinoma. Method: immunoSEQ multiplex PCR; TCRdb's copy keeps in-frame clones and lacks some. The repertoire includes over 11,000 clones, 75% to 90% of them detected once, and 4.9% sits in the top ten. Input material: FFPE minimally invasive lung adenocarcinoma tissue. These receptors all stem from a person aged 70 to 85 with lung adenocarcinoma. Both conserved end residues are part of each CDR3. The D gene is left open where the match is weak. A clone size is listed for some rows: how often the clone was seen (once, few, many), or a class if it is expanded.

V gene	clone size	J gene	D gene	CDR3 DNA	CDR3 protein
TRBV25-1	.	TRBJ1-5	.	TGTGCCAGCACAGGCAATCAGCCCCAGCATTTT	CASTGNQPQHF
TRBV5-1	.	TRBJ2-2	TRBD1	TGCGCCAGCAGACAGGGGGCGAACACCGGGGAGCTGTTTTTT	CASRQGANTGELFF
TRBV27	.	TRBJ2-7	.	TGTGCCAGCAGTTTATATGGAGGGGGACTGACACGGGGGCAGTACTTC	CASSLYGGGLTRGQYF
TRBV29-1	.	TRBJ1-1	.	TGCAGCGTTGAAGCCACAGGGATGAACACTGAAGCTTTCTTT	CSVEATGMNTEAFF
TRBV7-9	.	TRBJ2-3	.	TGTGCCAGCAGCTTAGCTAGGGTCCCTATGACAGATACGCAGTATTTT	CASSLARVPMTDTQYF
TRBV5-1	.	TRBJ1-2	TRBD1	TGCGCCAGCAGCTTGGAAACAGGGGTGATCTATGGCTACACCTTC	CASSLETGVIYGYTF
TRBV6-6	.	TRBJ1-4	TRBD1	TGTGCCAGCAGTTACCCCGGACAGGGAGAAAAACTGTTTTTT	CASSYPGQGEKLFF
TRBV30	few	TRBJ2-7	TRBD1	TGTGCCTGGGGGACAGCCATAGGTATAGAGCAGTACTTC	CAWGTAIGIEQYF
TRBV6-1	.	TRBJ1-5	.	TGTGCCAGCAGTGAGGGACGGGGTCAGCCCCAGCATTTT	CASSEGRGQPQHF
TRBV11-2	.	TRBJ2-5	.	TGTGCCAGCAGCTTAGATGAAGAGACCCAGTACTTC	CASSLDEETQYF
TRBV30	.	TRBJ2-3	TRBD2	TGTGCCTGGAGTGTGACTAGCGGGACGACAGATACGCAGTATTTT	CAWSVTSGTTDTQYF
TRBV11-3	.	TRBJ2-5	TRBD2	TGTGCCAGCAGCCGGGGAGGGCAAGAGACCCAGTACTTC	CASSRGGQETQYF
TRBV5-1	.	TRBJ2-2	.	TGCGCCAGCAGTACGAGGTTGGACACCGGGGAGCTGTTTTTT	CASSTRLDTGELFF
TRBV2	.	TRBJ2-3	TRBD1	TGTGCCAGCACCGGGACAGGTGCCGATACGCAGTATTTT	CASTGTGADTQYF
TRBV30	.	TRBJ1-1	.	TGTGCCTGGAGTGCCGTGGGAAGATCCATGAACACTGAAGCTTTCTTT	CAWSAVGRSMNTEAFF
TRBV19	medium-sized	TRBJ2-7	.	TGTGCCAGTAAGCTCTCGACCCAAGGCTACGAGCAGTACTTC	CASKLSTQGYEQYF
TRBV7-8	.	TRBJ1-5	.	TGTGCCAGCAGCCCACCCTCGGCGGGATCGTTTAATCAGCCCCAGCATTTT	CASSPPSAGSFNQPQHF
TRBV27	.	TRBJ2-3	.	TGTGCCAGCAGTTTGGCAGGGTACACAGATACGCAGTATTTT	CASSLAGYTDTQYF
TRBV30	.	TRBJ1-4	.	TGTGCCTGGAGTTACCAGAAATCGGGAAAACTGTTTTTT	CAWSYQKSGKLFF
TRBV30	.	TRBJ1-5	.	TGTGCCTGGGGGCCCCAGGGCGGCAATCAGCCCCAGCATTTT	CAWGPQGGNQPQHF
TRBV5-4	.	TRBJ1-6	.	TGTGCCAGCAGTCCGGGAGGCCCCGATTCACCCCTCCACTTT	CASSPGGPDSPLHF
TRBV19	few	TRBJ2-7	.	TGTGCCAGTAGTATCGGTATAACAGGCTTCTACGAGCAGTACTTC	CASSIGITGFYEQYF
TRBV6-5	few	TRBJ1-2	TRBD1	TGTGCCAGCGGGGGGACAGGGGGCGACTATGGCTACACCTTC	CASGGTGGDYGYTF
TRBV9	.	TRBJ1-2	.	TGTGCCAGCACGAAATTGGAAGACTATGGCTACACCTTC	CASTKLEDYGYTF
TRBV2	.	TRBJ1-2	TRBD1	TGTGCCAGCAGTGGACAGGGAGGCGGGTATGGCTACACCTTC	CASSGQGGGYGYTF
TRBV20-1	.	TRBJ2-7	.	TGCAGTGCTAGGGGGTCCTACGAGCAGTACTTC	CSARGSYEQYF
TRBV5-5	few	TRBJ2-4	.	TGTGCCAGCAGCTTAGAGCCTCTAGCCAAAAACATTCAGTACTTC	CASSLEPLAKNIQYF
TRBV27	.	TRBJ2-7	.	TGTGCCAGCAGCCGCAGCGGGCGGGCCTACGAGCAGTACTTC	CASSRSGRAYEQYF
TRBV28	.	TRBJ2-5	TRBD2	TGTGCCAGCAGTCCCCCCGGAGCGGGGGGTGAAATGGAGACCCAGTACTTC	CASSPPGAGGEMETQYF
TRBV7-9	.	TRBJ1-2	.	TGTGCCAGCAGAGAATCAGGACGGGACTATGGCTACACCTTC	CASRESGRDYGYTF
TRBV5-1	.	TRBJ2-3	TRBD2	TGCGCCAGCAGGGAAGTCGCGGGGGGGGGCACAGATACGCAGTATTTT	CASREVAGGGTDTQYF
TRBV7-9	.	TRBJ2-7	.	TGTGCCAGCAGCTTAGACAGAGCCTACGAGCAGTACTTC	CASSLDRAYEQYF
TRBV19	once	TRBJ1-1	.	TGTGCCAGTAGTATCACTCCTTTCGAGACTGAAGCTTTCTTT	CASSITPFETEAFF
TRBV9	.	TRBJ2-3	TRBD2	TGTGCCAGCAGCGCGACTAGCGGGGGGATTGGGCGGAAGTATTTT	CASSATSGGIGRKYF
TRBV29-1	.	TRBJ1-2	.	TGCAGCGTTGAAGGGTGGAAAGAAGAAGCTAATGGCTACACCTTC	CSVEGWKEEANGYTF
TRBV19	.	TRBJ2-1	TRBD2	TGTGCCAGTAGTATGATTAGCGGGTTGGGCGGTGAGCAGTTCTTC	CASSMISGLGGEQFF
TRBV7-3	.	TRBJ2-1	.	TGTGCCAGCAGCTTGGGGCCTGGAAGCTCCTACAATGAGCAGTTCTTC	CASSLGPGSSYNEQFF
TRBV18	.	TRBJ1-1	.	TGTGCCAGCTCACCACGGGAGGGGAACACTGAAGCTTTCTTT	CASSPREGNTEAFF
TRBV5-4	.	TRBJ2-3	TRBD2	TGTGCCAGCAGCTTAAGACTAGCGGGGGGGCTATCGGCTGATACGCAGTATTTT	CASSLRLAGGLSADTQYF
TRBV28	.	TRBJ1-2	.	TGTGCCAGCAGGGATTCGACACTAGCCTATGGCTACACCTTC	CASRDSTLAYGYTF
TRBV23-1	.	TRBJ1-1	TRBD1	TGCGCCAGCAGTCAATCAGGCAGGGGGCCGATCTTGAACACTGAAGCTTTCTTT	CASSQSGRGPILNTEAFF
TRBV11-3	.	TRBJ2-1	.	TGTGCCAGCAGCCTATACGGTTGGTCCTACAATGAGCAGTTCTTC	CASSLYGWSYNEQFF
TRBV4-2	.	TRBJ2-2	TRBD2	TGTGCCAGCAGCCAAGAGCCTAGCGGGGGGGCCGGGACCGGGGAGCTGTTTTTT	CASSQEPSGGAGTGELFF
TRBV30	.	TRBJ1-6	TRBD1	TGTGCCTGGAGTACCGGACAGGGTAATTCACCCCTCCACTTT	CAWSTGQGNSPLHF
TRBV7-9	.	TRBJ1-3	.	TGTGCCAGCAGCTTAGGGCAGGATTATGAAACCATATATTTT	CASSLGQDYETIYF
TRBV18	.	TRBJ2-7	.	TGTGCCAGCTCACCACGGACAGGGAGGGGCGAGCAGTACTTC	CASSPRTGRGEQYF
TRBV30	few	TRBJ1-6	.	TGTGCCTGGAGACCGACTAATTCACCCCTCCACTTT	CAWRPTNSPLHF
TRBV29-1	few	TRBJ2-4	TRBD2	TGCAGCGTACTTAGGCGGGAGGGCCGGTCCAAAAACATTCAGTACTTC	CSVLRREGRSKNIQYF
TRBV7-2	.	TRBJ2-7	TRBD1	TGTGCCAGCAGCTCCCGACCACCGGGACAGGGGGCCTACGAGCAGTACTTC	CASSSRPPGQGAYEQYF
TRBV30	.	TRBJ1-5	.	TGTGCCTGGAGTCCCCCGGGATCTAGGGGACAGCCCCAGCATTTT	CAWSPPGSRGQPQHF
TRBV18	.	TRBJ2-1	.	TGTGCCAGCTCACCGGGATTACTAGTGTCCAATGAGCAGTTCTTC	CASSPGLLVSNEQFF
TRBV6-5	.	TRBJ2-3	.	TGTGCCAGCAGTTACGCCGGGACGGGTACGCAGTATTTT	CASSYAGTGTQYF
TRBV19	.	TRBJ2-2	TRBD1	TGTGCCAGTAGTATAGCTGTAGGGACAGGCGCCACCGGGGAGCTGTTTTTT	CASSIAVGTGATGELFF
TRBV28	.	TRBJ1-1	.	TGTGCCAGCAGTCCCCCGAGGGGGGAGGAAGCTTTCTTT	CASSPPRGEEAFF